This T cell receptor (beta chain) originates from a study of blood T cell repertoires in COVID-19. Study context: Acute and convalescent COVID-19 specimens originated in the United States, Italy and Spain. T cells, B-cell-depleted T cells, or PBMCs supplied cDNA or gDNA.

Trimming shortened V by 0 bases and J by 6 bases, and 12 bases separated the two germline ends. The CDR3 consists of 15 residues. Germline V gives CDR1 SGHNT, CDR2 YENEEA. Original data processing: Reference gene primer amplification yielded estimated nucleated cell counts. Data came from immunoSEQ multiplex PCR; TCRdb stores just in-frame clones and leaves some out. The V and J calls and the clone size are those of that table, but D and trimming were determined from the DNA. The sample shows more than 200,000 clones, more than 65% of them seen only once. What was sequenced was peripheral blood. The chain is built from TRBV11-3 and TRBJ2-1; the D gene is possibly TRBD1 (7 bases). This TCR came from a woman aged 80 or over with acute or convalescent COVID-19. The CDR3, as DNA: TGTGCCAGCAGCTTAGAGCCAGGGGGGCCCAATGAGCAGTTCTTC. Protein: CASSLEPGGPNEQFF.